This is a list of T cell receptor beta chains from one sample in a study of blood T cell repertoires in COVID-19. TCRdb's table, derived via immunoSEQ multiplex PCR, lists solely in-frame clones and lacks some. The sample holds 200,000 to 300,000 clones, 70% to 90% seen once. Sequencing used peripheral blood. These receptors were collected from a woman in her sixties or seventies with COVID-19, enrolled during active disease. The CDR3 runs from the conserved cysteine through the conserved F or W. A D gene is named only where the DNA matches it firmly. Only some rows state a clone size, as once, few, many or a class for expanded clones.

>TRBJ1-1|TRBV6-5|TRBD1|.
TGTGCCAGCAGCCAGGGACAGATGAACACTGAAGCTTTCTTT
CASSQGQMNTEAFF
>TRBJ2-7|TRBV30|.|.
TGTGCCTGGAGCAGCGGATACGGCGAGCAGTACTTC
CAWSSGYGEQYF
>TRBJ2-1|TRBV28|TRBD2|.
TGTGCCAGCGGACTAGCGGGAGCTTATAATGAGCAGTTCTTC
CASGLAGAYNEQFF
>TRBJ2-7|TRBV3-1/TRBV3-2|.|few
TGTGCCAGCAGCCAAGTCCTTCCGGGTAAAGGGGGCGAGCAGTACTTC
CASSQVLPGKGGEQYF
>TRBJ2-6|TRBV14|TRBD1|.
TGTGCCAGCAGCCTGGGACAGGGAATAAATCATGGGGCCAACGTCCTGACTTTC
CASSLGQGINHGANVLTF
>TRBJ1-2|TRBV5-4|.|.
TGTGCCAGCAGCTTGGAGGGGCGGAACTATGGCTACACCTTC
CASSLEGRNYGYTF
>TRBJ2-1|TRBV24-1|TRBD2|once
TGTGCCACCAGTGACTCCGGGACTAGGGGAGATAATGAGCAGTTCTTC
CATSDSGTRGDNEQFF
>TRBJ2-7|TRBV5-6|TRBD2|.
TGTGCCAGCAGCCCCGCCCCGGGACTAGCCTACGAGCAGTACTTC
CASSPAPGLAYEQYF
>TRBJ1-3|TRBV5-6|.|.
TGTGCCAGCAGCTTGGTGTCAGTATCTGGAAACACCATATATTTT
CASSLVSVSGNTIYF
>TRBJ2-7|TRBV30|.|once
TGTGCCTGGGGCCAGAAGCGGGCAGGGGGTCACGACGAGCAGTACTTC
CAWGQKRAGGHDEQYF
>TRBJ2-6|TRBV15|TRBD2|.
TGTGCCACCAGCAGGGATCGAGCGGGGACTGGGGCCAACGTCCTGACTTTC
CATSRDRAGTGANVLTF
>TRBJ2-6|TRBV6-5|.|.
TGTGCCAGCAGTCAACAGGGCTCCGGGGCCAACGTCCTGACTTTC
CASSQQGSGANVLTF
>TRBJ2-3|TRBV4-1|TRBD2|.
TGCGCCAGCAGCCAAGTAGGCCTAGCGGGCACAGATACGCAGTATTTT
CASSQVGLAGTDTQYF
>TRBJ2-4|TRBV20-1|.|.
TGCAGTGCTAGTCCCGGGGGAGCCAAAAACATTCAGTACTTC
CSASPGGAKNIQYF
>TRBJ2-7|TRBV7-2|.|.
TGTGCCAGCAGCTTCCAGTCGCAGTACGAGCAGTACTTC
CASSFQSQYEQYF
>TRBJ1-5|TRBV6-2/TRBV6-3|.|.
TGTGCCAGCAGCTCCAGGTACAATCAGCCCCAGCATTTT
CASSSRYNQPQHF
>TRBJ2-1|TRBV29-1|TRBD2|.
TGCAGCGCCACACTCGGGACTAGCGGAAACAATGAGCAGTTCTTC
CSATLGTSGNNEQFF
>TRBJ1-5|TRBV30|.|.
TGTGCCTGGAGTGACAGACAATTGAGCAATCAGCCCCAGCATTTT
CAWSDRQLSNQPQHF
>TRBJ2-7|TRBV2|TRBD1|.
TGTGCCAGCAGTGAAGTACGGACAGGGGCCTACGAGCAGTACTTC
CASSEVRTGAYEQYF
>TRBJ2-1|TRBV11-2|.|.
TGTGCCAGCAGCTCAACTGGCGGGGACTCCTACAATGAGCAGTTCTTC
CASSSTGGDSYNEQFF
>TRBJ2-7|TRBV28|TRBD2|.
TGTGCCAGCAGTCCCGGGACTAGCGGGAGTTACGAGCAGTACTTC
CASSPGTSGSYEQYF
>TRBJ2-3|TRBV5-4|TRBD1|.
TGTGCCAGCAGCTTGGGGGGACAGGGAGGGAAGACAGATACGCAGTATTTT
CASSLGGQGGKTDTQYF
>TRBJ2-2|TRBV27|.|.
TGTGCCAGCAGTTTACTAGGGGGGGGCTCCGGGGAGCTGTTTTTT
CASSLLGGGSGELFF
>TRBJ1-1|TRBV12-3/TRBV12-4|.|.
TGTGCCAGCAGTCTCCAGACAGTCACTGAAGCTTTCTTT
CASSLQTVTEAFF
>TRBJ1-2|TRBV28|TRBD1|few
TGTGCCACTGGGAGTTACAGGGGAGGCCCCCATGGCTACACCTTC
CATGSYRGGPHGYTF
>TRBJ2-7|TRBV2|TRBD2|once
TGTGCCAGGGGGGCCCAAGCGGGAGGGCCGGGGGACGAGCAGTACTTC
CARGAQAGGPGDEQYF
>TRBJ1-3|TRBV5-1|TRBD1|.
TGCGCCAGCAGCATGATGGGACAGTACAATGGAAACACCATATATTTT
CASSMMGQYNGNTIYF
>TRBJ2-1|TRBV4-3|TRBD2|.
TGCGCCAGCAGCCACGGGACTAGCGGGAGGGGTGAGCAGTTCTTC
CASSHGTSGRGEQFF
>TRBJ1-6|TRBV5-1|.|.
TGCGCCAGCAGCTTTGAGGGCAGGAGCCATTCACCCCTCCACTTT
CASSFEGRSHSPLHF
>TRBJ1-1|TRBV7-3|.|few
TGTGCCAGCAGCCCAGGGACAACCACTGAAGCTTTCTTT
CASSPGTTTEAFF
>TRBJ2-1|TRBV5-1|TRBD2|.
TGCGCCAGCAGCGAAACTAGCGGGGAGGCCGGTGAGCAGTTCTTC
CASSETSGEAGEQFF